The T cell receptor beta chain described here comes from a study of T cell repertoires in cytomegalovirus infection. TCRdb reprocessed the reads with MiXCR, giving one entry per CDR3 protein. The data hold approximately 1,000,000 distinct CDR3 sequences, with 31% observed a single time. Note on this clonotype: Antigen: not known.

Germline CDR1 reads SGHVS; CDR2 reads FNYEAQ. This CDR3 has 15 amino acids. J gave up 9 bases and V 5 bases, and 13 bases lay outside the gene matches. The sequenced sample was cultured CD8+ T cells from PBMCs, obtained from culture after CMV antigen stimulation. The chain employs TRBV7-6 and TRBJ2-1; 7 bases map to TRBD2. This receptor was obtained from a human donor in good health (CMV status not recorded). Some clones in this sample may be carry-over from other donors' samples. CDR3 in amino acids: CASSPTGLVGSEQFF. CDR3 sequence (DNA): TGTGCCAGCAGCCCAACTGGACTAGTTGGCAGTGAGCAGTTCTTC.